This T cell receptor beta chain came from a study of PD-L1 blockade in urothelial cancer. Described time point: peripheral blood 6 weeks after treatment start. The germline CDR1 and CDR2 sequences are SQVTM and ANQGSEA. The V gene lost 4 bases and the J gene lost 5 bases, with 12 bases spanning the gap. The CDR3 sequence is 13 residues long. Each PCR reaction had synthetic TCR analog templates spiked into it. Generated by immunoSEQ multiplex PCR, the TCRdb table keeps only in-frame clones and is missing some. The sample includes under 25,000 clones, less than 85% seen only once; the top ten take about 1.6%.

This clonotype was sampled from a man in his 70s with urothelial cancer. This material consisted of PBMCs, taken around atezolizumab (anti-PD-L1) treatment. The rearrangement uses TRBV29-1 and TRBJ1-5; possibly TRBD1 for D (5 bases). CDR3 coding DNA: TGCAGCGTTGCTGGGGGGTTTGATCAGCCCCAGCATTTT. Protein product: CSVAGGFDQPQHF.